This entry lists 15 T cell receptor beta chains sequenced from one sample in a study of early T cells in non-severe SARS-CoV-2 infection. TCRdb re-called the 5' RACE reads through MiXCR, storing one row per CDR3 protein. The table shows 40,000 to 50,000 distinct CDR3 sequences, with roughly 13% occurring only once. Sequences were obtained from whole blood. These receptors were obtained from an adult who was a healthcare worker with PCR-confirmed SARS-CoV-2 infection or an uninfected control (not recorded which).

This chain links TRBV12-3 or TRBV12-4 with TRBJ2-2; unclear D gene. The CDR3 sequence is 16 residues long. Trimming took off 4 bases at V and 3 bases at J, with 15 bases between the two ends. The CDR3 region is CASSSGSAADTGELFF. CDR3 in DNA: TGTGCCAGCAGTTCCGGATCTGCGGCCGACACCGGGGAGCTGTTTTTT.

This clonotype has at least ten counts. This sequence joins TRBV7-6 and TRBJ1-1, with no clear D. With 3 bases removed from V and 1 base from J, the gap between germline ends came to 9 bases. CDR3 size: 14 residues. Germline assignment: CDR1 SGHVS and CDR2 FNYEAQ. The chain's CDR3 is CASSLGGPNTEAFF. The CDR3 DNA follows: TGTGCCAGCAGCTTGGGAGGACCGAACACTGAAGCTTTCTTT.

This clonotype was recorded a few times. The chain recombines TRBV4-1 with TRBJ1-1, with D maybe TRBD1 (6 bases). Trimming shortened V by 3 bases and J by 5 bases, and 16 bases separated the two germline ends. Germline V gives CDR1 MGHRA, CDR2 YSYEKL. The CDR3 covers 15 residues. The CDR3 protein is CASSQGRGAGTEAFF. Written as DNA, the CDR3 is TGCGCCAGCAGCCAGGGGCGGGGGGCAGGAACTGAAGCTTTCTTT.

The V and J genes are TRBV29-1 and TRBJ2-3; 7 bases align to TRBD2. The V and J ends lost 3 bases and 12 bases, in that order; junction bases with no gene match: 12. CDR1 is SQVTM and CDR2 is ANQGSEA in the germline V gene. The CDR3 extends over 13 amino acids. The CDR3 DNA is TGCAGCGTTGAGGGAGGGGACTACCTTTCACAGTATTTT. Translation: CSVEGGDYLSQYF.

This clonotype was detected many times. This chain joins TRBV6-1 and TRBJ1-1, with D possibly matching TRBD1 (5 bases). The V end was cut by 2 bases, the J end by 1 base, with 11 bases between. The CDR3 extends over 15 amino acids. CDR1 and CDR2 from the germline V gene are MNHNS and SASEGT. CDR3 protein: CASSERQFKNTEAFF. The CDR3 DNA is TGTGCCAGCAGTGAAAGACAGTTCAAGAACACTGAAGCTTTCTTT.

By share, this clonotype ranks as medium-sized. The rearrangement uses TRBV2 and TRBJ1-1; D uncertain. The CDR3 has 11 amino acids. The V gene's germline CDR1 is SNHLY and CDR2 FYNNEI. V was shortened by 5 bases and J by 3 bases, with 4 bases between the two germline ends. The CDR3 DNA follows: TGTGCCAGCAGTTACGACACTGAAGCTTTCTTT. It specifies CASSYDTEAFF.

This clonotype was observed at least ten times. V is TRBV4-1 and J is TRBJ1-4; possible D gene TRBD1, 5 bases. CDR3 length equals 14 residues. The germline gives CDR1 MGHRA, CDR2 YSYEKL. V was cut by 8 bases and J by 7 bases, with 17 bases left in between. The CDR3 sequence: CASGSPGTSEKLFF. CDR3 nucleotides: TGCGCCAGCGGTTCCCCCGGGACGAGTGAAAAACTGTTTTTT.

This clonotype was detected ten times or more. For the CDR3, the DNA is TGTGCCAGCAGCCAAGGGGGCAGGGGCTATAGCAATCAGCCCCAGCATTTT. Its protein product is CASSQGGRGYSNQPQHF. The rearrangement uses TRBV3-1 and TRBJ1-5; possible D gene TRBD1, 6 bases. The V and J ends lost 1 base and 0 bases respectively, with 13 bases between them. Per germline, CDR1 LGHDT and CDR2 YNNKEL (reference sequence). The CDR3 runs to 17 residues.

The gene calls are TRBV7-9 and TRBJ1-1; D unresolved. Trimming stripped 6 bases from V and 1 base from J, with 9 bases between. Germline V CDR1 and CDR2: SEHNR, FQNEAQ (reference sequence). CDR3 length equals 13 residues. The CDR3 bases are TGTGCCAGCAGTAGGAGATCGAACACTGAAGCTTTCTTT. Its protein product is CASSRRSNTEAFF. Full variable domain (remainder filled in from reference TRBV7-9 and TRBJ1-1): DTGVSQNPRHKITKRGQNVTFRCDPISEHNRLYWYRQTLGQGPEFLTYFQNEAQLEKSRLLSDRFSAERPKGSFSTLEIQRTEQGDSAMYLCASSRRSNTEAFFGQGTRLTVV.

The genes are TRBV19 and TRBJ1-3, with a possible D match to TRBD1 (5 bases). Trimming took off 6 bases at V and 4 bases at J, with 13 bases between the two ends. CDR1 and CDR2 (germline): LNHDA, SQIVND (reference sequence). The CDR3 is made up of 14 amino acids. CDR3 region: CASRISGTGNTIYF. CDR3 DNA sequence: TGTGCCAGTAGGATCTCCGGGACGGGAAACACCATATATTTT.

This clonotype has a handful of counts. The rearrangement links TRBV12-3 or TRBV12-4 to TRBJ2-7, with D maybe TRBD1 (6 bases). This CDR3 spans 13 amino acids. The V and J ends lost 5 bases and 6 bases respectively, with 14 bases between them. CDR3 nucleotides: TGTGCCAGCAGTCCGGACAGCGTTATCGAGCAGTACTTC. Translation gives CASSPDSVIEQYF.

Only a few counts were recorded for this clonotype. The rearrangement uses TRBV28 and TRBJ2-7; D is uncertain. The CDR3 is made up of 13 amino acids. Looked up from germline, CDR1 is MDHEN and CDR2 is SYDVKM. V was trimmed by 1 base and J by 1 base, leaving 5 bases between them. CDR3 sequence reads: CASSLLASYEQYF. CDR3 DNA sequence: TGTGCCAGCAGTTTATTGGCGTCCTACGAGCAGTACTTC.

This clonotype was seen at least ten times. This sequence joins TRBV12-5 and TRBJ1-2, with TRBD1 identical over 7 bases. The junction had 12 bases not matched to a gene; V was cut back by 1 base and J by 7 bases. Germline lookup yields CDR1 LGHNT and CDR2 FRNRAP. This CDR3 is built from 16 residues. The CDR3 bases are TGTGCTAGTGGTTTGGGTGACAGGGACCATTTGAGTGGCTACACCTTC. Its protein is CASGLGDRDHLSGYTF.

This clonotype was seen at least ten times. The chain carries TRBV11-3 and TRBJ2-5; D may match TRBD1 or TRBD2 (6 bases each). CDR3 length: 13 residues. Germline CDR1 is SGHNT and CDR2 is YENEEA. Trimming took off 5 bases at V and 5 bases at J, with 12 bases between the two ends. CDR3 nucleotide sequence: TGTGCCAGCAGCCGAGGGGGGCATGAGACCCAGTACTTC. It translates to CASSRGGHETQYF.

This chain connects TRBV5-1 to TRBJ1-1; 8 bases line up with TRBD1. CDR1 and CDR2 from the germline V gene are SGHRS and YFSETQ. This CDR3 has 15 residues. The junction had 3 bases not matched to a gene; V was cut back by 2 bases and J by 0 bases. CDR3 in DNA: TGCGCCAGCAGCTTTGACAGGGGCCTGAACACTGAAGCTTTCTTT. Amino acids: CASSFDRGLNTEAFF.